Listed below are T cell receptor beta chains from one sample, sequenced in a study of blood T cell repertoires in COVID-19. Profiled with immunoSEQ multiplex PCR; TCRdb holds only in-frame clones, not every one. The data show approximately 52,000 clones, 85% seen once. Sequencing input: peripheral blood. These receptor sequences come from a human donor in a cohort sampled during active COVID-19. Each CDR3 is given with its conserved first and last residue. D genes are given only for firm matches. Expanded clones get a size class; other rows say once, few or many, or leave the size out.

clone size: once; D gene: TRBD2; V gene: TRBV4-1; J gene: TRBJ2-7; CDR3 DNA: TGCGCCAGCAGCCCCACCGGGGCTAGCGGCTCCTACGAGCAGTACTTC; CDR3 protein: CASSPTGASGSYEQYF
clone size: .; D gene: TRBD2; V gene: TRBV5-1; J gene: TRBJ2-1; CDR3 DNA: TGCGCCAGCAGCTGGGGACTAGCGGTCGAAACCTACAATGAGCAGTTCTTC; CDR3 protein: CASSWGLAVETYNEQFF
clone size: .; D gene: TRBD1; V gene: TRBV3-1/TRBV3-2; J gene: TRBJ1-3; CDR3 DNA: TGTGCCAGCAGCCAAGATGGGACAGTTACCTTAAACACCATATATTTT; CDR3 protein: CASSQDGTVTLNTIYF
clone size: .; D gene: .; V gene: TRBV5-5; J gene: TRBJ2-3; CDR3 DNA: TGTGCCAGCAGCTCCCTCCTTGGCAGCACAGATACGCAGTATTTT; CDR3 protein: CASSSLLGSTDTQYF
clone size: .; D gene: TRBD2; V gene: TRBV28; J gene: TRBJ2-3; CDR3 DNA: TGTGCCAGCAGTCCTCGGGAGGGGAGCACAGATACGCAGTATTTT; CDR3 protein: CASSPREGSTDTQYF
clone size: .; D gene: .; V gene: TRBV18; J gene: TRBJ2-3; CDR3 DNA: TGTGCCAGCTCACCATGGGCTTCTAGCACAGATACGCAGTATTTT; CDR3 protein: CASSPWASSTDTQYF
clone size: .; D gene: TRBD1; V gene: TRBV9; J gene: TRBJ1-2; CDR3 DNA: TGTGCCAGCAGCGCCCGGACAGGTGTCCATGGCTACACCTTC; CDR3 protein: CASSARTGVHGYTF
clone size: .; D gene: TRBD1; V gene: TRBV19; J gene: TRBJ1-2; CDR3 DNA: TGTGCCAGTGCCATAAAGGACAGGAATAACTATGGCTACACCTTC; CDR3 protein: CASAIKDRNNYGYTF
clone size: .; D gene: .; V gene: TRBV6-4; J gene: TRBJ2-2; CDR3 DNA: TGTGCCAGCAGTTGGGGCCAGACCGGGGAGCTGTTTTTT; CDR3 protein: CASSWGQTGELFF
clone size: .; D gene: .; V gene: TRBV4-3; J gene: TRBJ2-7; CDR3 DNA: TGCGCCAGCAGCCTCAGGGGAACCTACGAGCAGTACTTC; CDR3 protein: CASSLRGTYEQYF
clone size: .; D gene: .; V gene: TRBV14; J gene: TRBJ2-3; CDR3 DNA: TGTGCCAGCAGCCAACCGTGGGAGAGAAAAACAGATACGCAGTATTTT; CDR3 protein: CASSQPWERKTDTQYF
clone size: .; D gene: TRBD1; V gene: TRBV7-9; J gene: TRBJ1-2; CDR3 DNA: TGTGCCAGCAGCTGGGGACAGGGCAACTATGGCTACACCTTC; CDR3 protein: CASSWGQGNYGYTF
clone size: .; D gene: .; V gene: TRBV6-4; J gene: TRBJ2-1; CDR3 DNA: TGTGCCAGCAGTAACGACTTCGCTGGGGAGCAGTTCTTC; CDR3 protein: CASSNDFAGEQFF
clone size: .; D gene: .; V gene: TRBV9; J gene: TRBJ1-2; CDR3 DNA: TGTGCCAGCAGTTATACGGGTACTCTGGGTGGCTACACCTTC; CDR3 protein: CASSYTGTLGGYTF
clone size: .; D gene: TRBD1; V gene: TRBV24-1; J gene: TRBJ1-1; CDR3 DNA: TGTGCCACCAGTGATAACGGACAGGTGACCACTGAAGCTTTCTTT; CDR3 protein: CATSDNGQVTTEAFF
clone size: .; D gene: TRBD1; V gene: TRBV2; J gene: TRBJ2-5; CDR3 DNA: TGTGCCAGCAGTCCTAGACAGGGTGAGGCCCAGTACTTC; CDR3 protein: CASSPRQGEAQYF
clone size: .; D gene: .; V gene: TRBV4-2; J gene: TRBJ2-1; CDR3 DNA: TGTGCCAGCAGCCAAGACCCCTCTAGTATCGATGAGCAGTTCTTC; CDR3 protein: CASSQDPSSIDEQFF
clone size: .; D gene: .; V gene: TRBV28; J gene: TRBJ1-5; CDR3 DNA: TGTGCCAGCAGGGGGGGGCACATTAATCAGCCCCAGCATTTT; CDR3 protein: CASRGGHINQPQHF
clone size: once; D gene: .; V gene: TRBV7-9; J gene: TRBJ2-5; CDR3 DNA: TGTGCCAGCAGCCTGGGGTGGAATTACCGGGGACAAGCCCAAGAGACCCAGTACTTC; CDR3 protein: CASSLGWNYRGQAQETQYF
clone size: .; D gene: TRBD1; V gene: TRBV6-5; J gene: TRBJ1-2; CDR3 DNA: TGTGCCAGTCGGCTGGGACAGTCAGAATTGGATGGCTACACCTTC; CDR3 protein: CASRLGQSELDGYTF
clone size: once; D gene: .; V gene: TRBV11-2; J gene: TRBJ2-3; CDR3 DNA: TGTGCCAGCAGCTTATTTGCCCTAGAGTACACAGATACGCAGTATTTT; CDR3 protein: CASSLFALEYTDTQYF
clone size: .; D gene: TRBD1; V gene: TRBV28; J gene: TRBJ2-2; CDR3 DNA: TGTGCCAGCAGCCCGATGGGCAGGGGGACCGGGGAGCTGTTTTTT; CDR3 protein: CASSPMGRGTGELFF
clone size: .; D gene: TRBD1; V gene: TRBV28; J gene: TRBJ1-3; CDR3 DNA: TGTGCCAGCAGTTTGGTATCCGCAGGGGGCTTTGGAAACACCATATATTTT; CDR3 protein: CASSLVSAGGFGNTIYF
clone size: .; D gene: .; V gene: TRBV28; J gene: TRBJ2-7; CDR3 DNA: TGTGCCAGCAGCCCCCCCCTATACGAGCAGTACTTC; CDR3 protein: CASSPPLYEQYF
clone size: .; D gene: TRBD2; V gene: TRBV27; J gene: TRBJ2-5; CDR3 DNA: TGTGCCAGCAGTTTAGTGGGGGGGGAGACCCAGTACTTC; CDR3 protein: CASSLVGGETQYF
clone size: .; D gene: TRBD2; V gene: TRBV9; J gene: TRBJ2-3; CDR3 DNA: TGTGCCAGCAGCAAACGTAGCGGGAATCTTGGTAGCACAGATACGCAGTATTTT; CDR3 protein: CASSKRSGNLGSTDTQYF
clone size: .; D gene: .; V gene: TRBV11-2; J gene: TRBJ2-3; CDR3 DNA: TGTGCCAGCAGCTTAGATAGGGGCGCTATAAGCACAGATACGCAGTATTTT; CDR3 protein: CASSLDRGAISTDTQYF
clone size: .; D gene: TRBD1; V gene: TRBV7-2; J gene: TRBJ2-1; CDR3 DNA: TGTGCCAGCAGCTTTGACAGGGGCCCCTACAATGAGCAGTTCTTC; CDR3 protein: CASSFDRGPYNEQFF
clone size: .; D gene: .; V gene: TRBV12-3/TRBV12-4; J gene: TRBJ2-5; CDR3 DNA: TGTGCCAGCAGCTCTAGTATCCAGTACTTC; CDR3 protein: CASSSSIQYF
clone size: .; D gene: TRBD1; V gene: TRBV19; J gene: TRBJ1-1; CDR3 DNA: TGTGCCAGTTATAGGGGGACAGGGTCATCTGAAGCTTTCTTT; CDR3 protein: CASYRGTGSSEAFF
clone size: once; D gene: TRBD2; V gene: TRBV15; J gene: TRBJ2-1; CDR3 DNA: TGTGCCAGCCGAAACCGGGACTACCCTGGGAATGAGCAGTTCTTC; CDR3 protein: CASRNRDYPGNEQFF
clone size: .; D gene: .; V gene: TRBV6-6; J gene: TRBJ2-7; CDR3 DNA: TGTGCCAGCAGTTACATTAGACTAGAAGCGAACGAGCAGTACTTC; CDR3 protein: CASSYIRLEANEQYF
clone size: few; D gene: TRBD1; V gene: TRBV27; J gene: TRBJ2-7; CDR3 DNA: TGTGCCAGCAGTTTGGTACAGGGGGCGATCGAGCAGTACTTC; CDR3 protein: CASSLVQGAIEQYF
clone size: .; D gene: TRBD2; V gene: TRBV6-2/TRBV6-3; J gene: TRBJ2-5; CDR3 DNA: TGTGCCAGCAGTAACGGACTAGCGGCACCCCTCCAAGAGACCCAGTACTTC; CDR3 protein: CASSNGLAAPLQETQYF
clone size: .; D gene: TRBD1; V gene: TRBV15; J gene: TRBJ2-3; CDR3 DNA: TGTGCCACCAGCCTCCACAGGGGGCAAGATACGCAGTATTTT; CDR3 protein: CATSLHRGQDTQYF
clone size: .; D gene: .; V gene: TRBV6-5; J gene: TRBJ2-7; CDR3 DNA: TGTGCCAGCAGTTACGGCGGGCCCTACGAGCAGTACTTC; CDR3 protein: CASSYGGPYEQYF
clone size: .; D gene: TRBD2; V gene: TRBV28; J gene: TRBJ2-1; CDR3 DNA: TGTGCCAGCAGCCCCGTAAGGGGGACTAGCGACTACAATGAGCAGTTCTTC; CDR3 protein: CASSPVRGTSDYNEQFF
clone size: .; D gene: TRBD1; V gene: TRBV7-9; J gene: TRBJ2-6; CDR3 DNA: TGTGCCAGCAGCTTAGTGACAGGGTGGTCCTCTGGGGCCAACGTCCTGACTTTC; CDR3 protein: CASSLVTGWSSGANVLTF
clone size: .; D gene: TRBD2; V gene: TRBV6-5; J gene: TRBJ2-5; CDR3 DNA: TGTGCCAGTACCCTCCCGGGAGGGCGAGAGACCCAGTACTTC; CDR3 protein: CASTLPGGRETQYF
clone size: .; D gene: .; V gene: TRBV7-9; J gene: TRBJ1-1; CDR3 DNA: TGTGCCAGCAGCTTAGACGGGACAAGGGTCGCTGAAGCTTTCTTT; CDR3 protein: CASSLDGTRVAEAFF
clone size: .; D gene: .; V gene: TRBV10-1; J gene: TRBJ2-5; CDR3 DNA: TGCGCCAGCAGCGGAGAAAAAGAGACCCAGTACTTC; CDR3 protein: CASSGEKETQYF
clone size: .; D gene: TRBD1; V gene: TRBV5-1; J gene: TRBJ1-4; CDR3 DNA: TGCGCCAGCAGCTGGCAGGGGGCGATTAATGAAAAACTGTTTTTT; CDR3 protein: CASSWQGAINEKLFF
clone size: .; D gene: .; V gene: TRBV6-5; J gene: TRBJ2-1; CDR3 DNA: TGTGCCAGCAGTTACACTGGGGGCCGCTTCGGGGATGAGCAGTTCTTC; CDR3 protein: CASSYTGGRFGDEQFF
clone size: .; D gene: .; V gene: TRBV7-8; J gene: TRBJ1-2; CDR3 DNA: TGTGCCAGCAGCTTAGGGGTAGGGGGGGCTGAGCGTGGCTACACCTTC; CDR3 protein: CASSLGVGGAERGYTF
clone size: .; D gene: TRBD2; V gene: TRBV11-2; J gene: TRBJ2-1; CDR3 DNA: TGTGCCAGCAGCTCCGTTAGCGGGAGGGCCTACAATGAGCAGTTCTTC; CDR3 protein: CASSSVSGRAYNEQFF
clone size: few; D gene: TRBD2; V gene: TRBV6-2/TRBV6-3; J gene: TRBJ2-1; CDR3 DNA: TGTGCCAGCAGTTTTCGGACTAGGTTGAATGAGCAGTTCTTC; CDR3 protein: CASSFRTRLNEQFF
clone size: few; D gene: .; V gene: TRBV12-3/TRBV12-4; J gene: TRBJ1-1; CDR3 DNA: TGTGCCAGCAGTTTTGCGGCCACTGAAGCTTTCTTT; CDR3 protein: CASSFAATEAFF
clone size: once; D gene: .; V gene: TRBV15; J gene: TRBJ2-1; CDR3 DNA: TGTGCCACCAGCGGAGGGTCCTACCGTTTCTACAATGAGCAGTTCTTC; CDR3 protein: CATSGGSYRFYNEQFF
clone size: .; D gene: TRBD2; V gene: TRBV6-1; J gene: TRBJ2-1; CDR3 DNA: TGTGCCAGCAGTGAAAGCGGACGGGGACTAGCGGGAGAGGATGAGCAGTTCTTC; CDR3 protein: CASSESGRGLAGEDEQFF
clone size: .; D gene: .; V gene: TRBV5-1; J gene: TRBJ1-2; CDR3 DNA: TGCGCCAGCAGCTTGGTTCTTCCCAAGGCGGATGGCTACACCTTC; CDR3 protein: CASSLVLPKADGYTF
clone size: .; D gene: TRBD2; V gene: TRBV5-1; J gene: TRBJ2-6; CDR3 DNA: TGCGCCAGCAGCCAAGGGACTAGCGGGAGTAGAGCTGGGGCCAACGTCCTGACTTTC; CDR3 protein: CASSQGTSGSRAGANVLTF
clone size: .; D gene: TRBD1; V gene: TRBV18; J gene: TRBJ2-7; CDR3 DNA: TGTGCCAGCTCACCAAGGGGCCCCACGAGACAGGGGGGAATCTACGAGCAGTACTTC; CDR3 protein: CASSPRGPTRQGGIYEQYF
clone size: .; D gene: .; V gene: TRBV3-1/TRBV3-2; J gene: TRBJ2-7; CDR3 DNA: TGTGCCAGCGGGGCTTCATCCTACGAGCAGTACTTC; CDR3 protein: CASGASSYEQYF
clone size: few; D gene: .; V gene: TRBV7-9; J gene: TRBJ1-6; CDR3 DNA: TGTGCCAGCAGCTCTGGTCAGGGGAATTCACCCCTCCACTTT; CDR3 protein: CASSSGQGNSPLHF
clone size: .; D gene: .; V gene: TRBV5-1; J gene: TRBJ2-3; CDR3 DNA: TGCGCCAGCAGCTTTTCCAGGGCTTTCGTGGGAGATACGCAGTATTTT; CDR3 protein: CASSFSRAFVGDTQYF
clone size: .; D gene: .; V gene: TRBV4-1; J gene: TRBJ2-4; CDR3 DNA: TGCGCCAGCAGCCAAGAGATAGGGAGACAACCCTTAGCCAAAAACATTCAGTACTTC; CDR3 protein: CASSQEIGRQPLAKNIQYF
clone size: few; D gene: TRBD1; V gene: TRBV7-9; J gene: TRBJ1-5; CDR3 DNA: TGTGCCAGCAGCACCGGGACAGACTGGCGGCCCCAGCATTTT; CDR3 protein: CASSTGTDWRPQHF
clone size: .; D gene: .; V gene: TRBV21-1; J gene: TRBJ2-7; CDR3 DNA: TGTGCCAGCAGCAAGATGGCTAGCGGCCACTCCTACGAGCAGTACTTC; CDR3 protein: CASSKMASGHSYEQYF
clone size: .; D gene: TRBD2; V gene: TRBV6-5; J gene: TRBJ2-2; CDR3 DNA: TGTGCCAGCAGGCGGACTAGCGGGAGTGGTGGGGAGCTGTTTTTT; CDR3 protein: CASRRTSGSGGELFF